The 2 T cell receptor beta chains below were found in one sample sequenced in a study of vaccination effects on CD4 cells after COVID-19. The table came from immunoSEQ multiplex PCR; TCRdb's copy has only in-frame clones and leaves some out. The sample carries about 46,000 clones, about 70% recorded once. Antigen-specific CD4+ T cells were expanded (with viral peptide pools) by the ViraFEST assay ahead of sequencing. Culture proceeded for 10 days, and CD4+ T cells were then isolated. Vaccination of participants consisted of two doses of either the BNT162b2 or mRNA-1273 vaccine. No antigen has been assigned to these receptors. The sample consisted of CD4+ T cells from PBMCs cultured with HCoV-OC43 spike peptides, taken after COVID-19 vaccination. Subset given: HCoV-OC43 spike overlapping peptide pool stimulation. These receptor sequences come from a human donor who received a COVID-19 vaccine.

The CDR3 region has the DNA TGCGCCAGCAGCCAAGATCGGTCGGCGGGGGGGACGGCTTTCTTT. Encoded protein: CASSQDRSAGGTAFF. This chain joins TRBV4-1 and TRBJ1-1; possibly TRBD1 for D (5 bases). The CDR3 consists of 15 residues. V lost 0 bases to trimming and J lost 11 bases, with 19 bases between them. Germline V gene data show CDR1 as MGHRA and CDR2 as YSYEKL.

This clone was counted only a few times. The chain couples TRBV5-4 to TRBJ1-5; D may be TRBD1 (5 bases). The V gene's germline CDR1 is SGHNT and CDR2 YYREEE (reference sequence). This CDR3 is 15 amino acids long. Trimming removed 0 bases from V and 7 bases from J, with 14 bases in between. CDR3 region: CASSLGRGREQPQHF. CDR3 DNA sequence: TGTGCCAGCAGCTTGGGAAGGGGCCGGGAACAGCCCCAGCATTTT.